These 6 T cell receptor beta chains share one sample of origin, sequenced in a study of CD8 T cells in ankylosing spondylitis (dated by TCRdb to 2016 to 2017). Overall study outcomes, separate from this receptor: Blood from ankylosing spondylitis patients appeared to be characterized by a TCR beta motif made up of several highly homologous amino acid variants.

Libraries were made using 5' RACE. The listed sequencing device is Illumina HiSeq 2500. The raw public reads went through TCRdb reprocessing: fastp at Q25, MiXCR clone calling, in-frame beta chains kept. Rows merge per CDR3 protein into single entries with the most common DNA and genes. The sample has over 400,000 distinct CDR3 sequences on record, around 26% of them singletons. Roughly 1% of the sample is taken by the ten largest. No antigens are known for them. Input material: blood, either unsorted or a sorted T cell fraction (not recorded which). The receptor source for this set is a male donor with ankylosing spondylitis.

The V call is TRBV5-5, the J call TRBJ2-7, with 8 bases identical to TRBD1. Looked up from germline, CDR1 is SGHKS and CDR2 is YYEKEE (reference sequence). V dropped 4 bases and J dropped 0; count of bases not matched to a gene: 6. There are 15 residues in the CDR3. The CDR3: CASSITGGSSYEQYV. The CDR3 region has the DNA TGTGCCAGCAGCATCACAGGGGGAAGCTCCTACGAGCAGTACGTC.

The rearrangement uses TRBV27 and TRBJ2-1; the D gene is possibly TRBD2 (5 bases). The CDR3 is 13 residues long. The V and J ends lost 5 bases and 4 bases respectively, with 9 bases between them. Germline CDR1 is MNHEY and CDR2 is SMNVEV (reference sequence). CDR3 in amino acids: CASSELGYNEQFF. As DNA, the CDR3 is TGTGCCAGCAGTGAACTAGGATACAATGAGCAGTTCTTC.

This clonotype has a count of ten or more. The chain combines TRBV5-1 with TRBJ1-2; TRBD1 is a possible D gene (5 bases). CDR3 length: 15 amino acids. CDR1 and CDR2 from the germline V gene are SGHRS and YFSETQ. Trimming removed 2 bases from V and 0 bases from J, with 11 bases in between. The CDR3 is CASSFGGSANYGYTF. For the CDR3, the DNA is TGCGCCAGCAGCTTTGGGGGATCAGCTAACTATGGCTACACCTTC.

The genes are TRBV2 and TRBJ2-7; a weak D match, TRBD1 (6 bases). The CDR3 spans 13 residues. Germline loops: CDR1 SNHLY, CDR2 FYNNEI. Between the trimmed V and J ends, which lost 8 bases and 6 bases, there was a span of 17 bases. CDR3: CASATQGISEQYF. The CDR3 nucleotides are TGTGCCAGCGCCACACAGGGAATAAGCGAGCAGTACTTC.

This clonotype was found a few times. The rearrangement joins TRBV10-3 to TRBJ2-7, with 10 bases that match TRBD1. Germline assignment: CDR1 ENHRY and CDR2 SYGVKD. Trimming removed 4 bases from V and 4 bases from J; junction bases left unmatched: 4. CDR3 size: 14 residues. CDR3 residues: CAISGRDRGYEQYF. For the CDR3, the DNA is TGTGCCATCAGTGGCCGGGACAGGGGTTACGAGCAGTACTTC.

CDR3 sequence (DNA): TGTGCCACCAGTGTAAGGGGCGTAGTTAACACCGGGGAGCTGTTTTTT. Its protein product is CATSVRGVVNTGELFF. The rearrangement links TRBV24-1 to TRBJ2-2, with a tentative D call TRBD1 (5 bases). Per germline, CDR1 KGHDR and CDR2 SFDVKD. The CDR3 sequence is 16 residues long. V lost 5 bases and J lost 2, with 14 bases in between.